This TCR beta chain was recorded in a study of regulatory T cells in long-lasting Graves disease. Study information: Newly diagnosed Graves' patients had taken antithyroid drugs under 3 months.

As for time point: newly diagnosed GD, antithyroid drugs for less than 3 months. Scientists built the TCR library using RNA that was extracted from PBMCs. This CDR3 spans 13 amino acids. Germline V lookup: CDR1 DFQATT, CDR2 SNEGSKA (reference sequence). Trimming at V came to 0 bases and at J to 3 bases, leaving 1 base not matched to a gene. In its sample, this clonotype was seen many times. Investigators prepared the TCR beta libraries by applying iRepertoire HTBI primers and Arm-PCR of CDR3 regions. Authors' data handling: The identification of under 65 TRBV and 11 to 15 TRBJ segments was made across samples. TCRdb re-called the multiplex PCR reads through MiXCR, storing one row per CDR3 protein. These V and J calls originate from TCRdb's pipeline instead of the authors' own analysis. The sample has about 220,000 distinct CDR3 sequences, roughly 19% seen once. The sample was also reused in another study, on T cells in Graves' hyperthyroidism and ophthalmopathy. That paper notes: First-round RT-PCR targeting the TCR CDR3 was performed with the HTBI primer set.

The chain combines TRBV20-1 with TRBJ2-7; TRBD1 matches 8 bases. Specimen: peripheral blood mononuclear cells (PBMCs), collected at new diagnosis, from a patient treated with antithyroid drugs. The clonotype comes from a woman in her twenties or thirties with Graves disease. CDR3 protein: CSARDGTGYEQYF. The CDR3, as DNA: TGCAGTGCTAGAGATGGGACAGGCTACGAGCAGTACTTC.